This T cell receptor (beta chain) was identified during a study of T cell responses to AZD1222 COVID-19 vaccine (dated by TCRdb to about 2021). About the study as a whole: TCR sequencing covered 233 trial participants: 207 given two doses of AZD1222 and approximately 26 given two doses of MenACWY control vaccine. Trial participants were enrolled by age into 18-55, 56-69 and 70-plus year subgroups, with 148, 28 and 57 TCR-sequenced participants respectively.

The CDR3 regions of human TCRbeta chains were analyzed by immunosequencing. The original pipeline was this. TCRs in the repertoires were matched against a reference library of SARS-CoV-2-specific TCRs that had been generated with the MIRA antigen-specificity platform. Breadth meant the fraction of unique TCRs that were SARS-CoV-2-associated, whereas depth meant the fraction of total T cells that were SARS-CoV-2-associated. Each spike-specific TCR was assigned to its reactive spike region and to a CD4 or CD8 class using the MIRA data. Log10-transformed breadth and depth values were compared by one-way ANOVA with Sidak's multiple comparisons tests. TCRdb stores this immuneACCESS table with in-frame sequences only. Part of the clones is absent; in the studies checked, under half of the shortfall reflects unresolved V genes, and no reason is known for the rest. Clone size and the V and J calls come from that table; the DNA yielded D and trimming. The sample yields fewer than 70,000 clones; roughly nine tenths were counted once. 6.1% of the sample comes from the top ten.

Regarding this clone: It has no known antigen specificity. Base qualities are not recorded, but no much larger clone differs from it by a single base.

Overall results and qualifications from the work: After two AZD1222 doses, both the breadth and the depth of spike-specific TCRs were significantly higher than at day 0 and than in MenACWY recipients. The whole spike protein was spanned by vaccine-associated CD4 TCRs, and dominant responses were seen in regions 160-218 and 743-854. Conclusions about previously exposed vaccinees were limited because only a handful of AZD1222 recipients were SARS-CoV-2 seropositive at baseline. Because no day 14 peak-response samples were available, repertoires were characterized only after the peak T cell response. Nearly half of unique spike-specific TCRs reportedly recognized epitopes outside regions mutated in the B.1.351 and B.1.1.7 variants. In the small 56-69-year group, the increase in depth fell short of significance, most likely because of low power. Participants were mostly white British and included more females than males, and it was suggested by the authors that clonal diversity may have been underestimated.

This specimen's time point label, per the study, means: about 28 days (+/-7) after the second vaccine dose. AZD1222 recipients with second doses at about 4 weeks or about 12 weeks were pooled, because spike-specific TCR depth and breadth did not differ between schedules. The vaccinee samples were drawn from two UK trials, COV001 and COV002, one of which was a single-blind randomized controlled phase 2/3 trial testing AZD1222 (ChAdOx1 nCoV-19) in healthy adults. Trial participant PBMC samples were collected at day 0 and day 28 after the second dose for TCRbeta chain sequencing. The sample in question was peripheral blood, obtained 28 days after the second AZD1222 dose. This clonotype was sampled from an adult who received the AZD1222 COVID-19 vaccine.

The nucleotides read TGTGCCAGCAGCGCGCACGACAGGGGGCAAGAGACCCAGTACTTC. This translates into CASSAHDRGQETQYF. Rearrangement joined TRBV9 to TRBJ2-5, and TRBD1 matches 9 of the central bases. Taken from cysteine to phenylalanine, the CDR3 has 15 residues. The sequence is cut down to CDR3 DNA, 45 bases in frame from base 1. The junction shows trimming of 3 bases on V and 2 bases on J, and the gene matches do not reach 5 bases of it. As encoded in the germline V gene, CDR1 is SGDLS while CDR2 is YYNGEE. Reference TRBV9 and TRBJ2-5 genes cover what lies past the CDR3, so the full variable domain is DSGVTQTPKHLITATGQRVTLRCSPRSGDLSVYWYQQSLDQGLQFLIQYYNGEERAKGNILERFSAQQFPDLHSELNLSSLELGDSALYFCASSAHDRGQETQYFGPGTRLLVL.